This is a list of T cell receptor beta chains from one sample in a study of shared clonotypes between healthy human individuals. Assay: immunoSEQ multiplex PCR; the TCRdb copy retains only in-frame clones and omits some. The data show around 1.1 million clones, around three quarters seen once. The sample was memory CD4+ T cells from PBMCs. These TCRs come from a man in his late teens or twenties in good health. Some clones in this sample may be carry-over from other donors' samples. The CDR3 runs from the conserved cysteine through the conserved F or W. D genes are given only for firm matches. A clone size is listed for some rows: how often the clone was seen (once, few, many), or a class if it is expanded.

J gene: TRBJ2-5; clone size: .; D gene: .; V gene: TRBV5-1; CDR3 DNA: TGCGCCAGCAGCTCCGGGACGGCGTTTTCAGAGACCCAGTACTTC; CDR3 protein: CASSSGTAFSETQYF
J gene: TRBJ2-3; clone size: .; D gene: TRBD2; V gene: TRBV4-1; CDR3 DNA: TGCGCCAGCAGCCAAGAACTAGCGGGAGGTTCGGATACGCAGTATTTT; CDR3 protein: CASSQELAGGSDTQYF
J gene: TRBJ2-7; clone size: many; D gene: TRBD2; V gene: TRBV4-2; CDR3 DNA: TGTGCCAGCAGCCAAGATTCTAGCGGCTACGAGCAGTACTTC; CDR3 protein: CASSQDSSGYEQYF
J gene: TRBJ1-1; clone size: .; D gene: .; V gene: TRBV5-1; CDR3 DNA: TGCGCCACTAGGGGAAACAGGGAGGGGAACACTGAAGCTTTCTTT; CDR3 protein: CATRGNREGNTEAFF
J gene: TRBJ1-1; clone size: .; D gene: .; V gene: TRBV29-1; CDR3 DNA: TGCAGCGTTGAGAGGGGGTCGAACACTGAAGCTTTCTTT; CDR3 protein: CSVERGSNTEAFF
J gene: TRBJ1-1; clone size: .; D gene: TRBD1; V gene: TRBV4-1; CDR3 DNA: TGCGCCAGCAGCCAAGGACAGGGGCGGATGAACACTGAAGCTTTCTTT; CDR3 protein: CASSQGQGRMNTEAFF
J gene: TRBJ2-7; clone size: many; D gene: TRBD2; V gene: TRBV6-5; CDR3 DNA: TGTGCCAGCAAAGCTAGGACTAGCTCCCACGAGCAGTACTTC; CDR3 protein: CASKARTSSHEQYF
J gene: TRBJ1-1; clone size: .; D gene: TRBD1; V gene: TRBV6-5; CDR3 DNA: TGTGCCAGCAGTTACTCCGGGACAGGGACCACTGAAGCTTTCTTT; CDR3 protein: CASSYSGTGTTEAFF
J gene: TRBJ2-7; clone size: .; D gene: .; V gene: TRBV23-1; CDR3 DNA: TGCGCCAGCAGTCCTCCCAAGGGGGGGCGGCGAAGGGAGGCCGAGCAGTACTTC; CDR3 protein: CASSPPKGGRRREAEQYF
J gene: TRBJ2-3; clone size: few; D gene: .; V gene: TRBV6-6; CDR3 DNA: TGTGCCAGCAGAGTGTGGCACACTCGCACAGATACGCAGTATTTT; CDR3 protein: CASRVWHTRTDTQYF
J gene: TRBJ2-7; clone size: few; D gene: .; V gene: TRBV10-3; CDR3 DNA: TGTGCCTCTAGCGACACCTACGAGCAGTACTTC; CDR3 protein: CASSDTYEQYF
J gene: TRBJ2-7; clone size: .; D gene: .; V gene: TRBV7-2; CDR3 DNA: TGTGCCAGCAGCCAAGTAGCGGAAGGCGAGCAGTACTTC; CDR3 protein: CASSQVAEGEQYF
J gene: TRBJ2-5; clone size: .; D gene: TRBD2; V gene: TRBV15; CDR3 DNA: TGTGCCACCAGCCGGACTAGCGCAGAAGAGACCCAGTACTTC; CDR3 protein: CATSRTSAEETQYF
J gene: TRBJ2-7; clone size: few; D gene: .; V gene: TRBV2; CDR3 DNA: TGTGCCAGCACAGGGCCCGGGATCGACGAGCAGTACTTC; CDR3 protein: CASTGPGIDEQYF
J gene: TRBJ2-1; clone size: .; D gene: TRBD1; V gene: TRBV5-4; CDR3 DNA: TGTGCCAGCAGCCTGGGACAGGGGAAGAAAAATGAGCAGTTCTTC; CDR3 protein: CASSLGQGKKNEQFF
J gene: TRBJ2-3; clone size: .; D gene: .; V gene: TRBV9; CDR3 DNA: TGTGCCAGCAGCGAACGCGGTTTTCGCACAGATACGCAGTATTTT; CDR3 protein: CASSERGFRTDTQYF
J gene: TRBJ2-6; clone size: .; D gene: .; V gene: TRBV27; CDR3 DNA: TGTGCCAGCAGTGGGTCTGGGGCCAACGTCCTGACTTTC; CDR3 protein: CASSGSGANVLTF
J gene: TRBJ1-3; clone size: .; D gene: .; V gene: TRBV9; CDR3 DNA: TGTGCCAGCAGCACCGCCCGTAGCTCTGGAAACACCATATATTTT; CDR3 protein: CASSTARSSGNTIYF
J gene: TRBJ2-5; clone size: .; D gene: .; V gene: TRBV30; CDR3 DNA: TGTGCCGGGACGGGGAGAGGAAGGGAGACCCAGTACTTC; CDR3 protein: CAGTGRGRETQYF
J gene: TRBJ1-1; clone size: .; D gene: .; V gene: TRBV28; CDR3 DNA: TGTGCCAGCACTACGCAAATGAACACTGAAGCTTTCTTT; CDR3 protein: CASTTQMNTEAFF
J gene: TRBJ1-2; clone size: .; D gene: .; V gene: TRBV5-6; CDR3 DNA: TGTGCCAGCAGCCGGGACGATGGCTACACCTTC; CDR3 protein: CASSRDDGYTF
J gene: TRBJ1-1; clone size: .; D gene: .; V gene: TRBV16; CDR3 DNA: TGTGCCAGCAGCCGGGGAGGGGTCACTGAAGCTTTCTTT; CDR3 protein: CASSRGGVTEAFF
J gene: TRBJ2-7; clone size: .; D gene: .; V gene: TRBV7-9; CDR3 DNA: TGTGCCAGCTCCCTTCCCGGGACACTCTACGAGCAGTACTTC; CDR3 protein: CASSLPGTLYEQYF
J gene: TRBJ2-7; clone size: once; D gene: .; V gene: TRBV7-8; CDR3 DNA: TGTGCCAGCAGCTTAGTAAGAATGCCCGCCTACGAGCAGTACTTC; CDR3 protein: CASSLVRMPAYEQYF
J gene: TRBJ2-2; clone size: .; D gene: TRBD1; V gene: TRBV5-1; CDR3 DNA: TGCGCCAGCAGCTTCGGGACAGCGAACACCGGGGAGCTGTTTTTT; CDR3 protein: CASSFGTANTGELFF
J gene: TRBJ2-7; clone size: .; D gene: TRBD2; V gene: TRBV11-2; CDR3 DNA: TGTGCCTCCCGAGCGGGGTTAGGTCACGAGCAGTACTTC; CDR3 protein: CASRAGLGHEQYF
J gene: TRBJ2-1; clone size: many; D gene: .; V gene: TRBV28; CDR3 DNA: TGTGCCAGCAGTTGGAATAGGGGGGAATTAGGTGAGCAGTTCTTC; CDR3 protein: CASSWNRGELGEQFF
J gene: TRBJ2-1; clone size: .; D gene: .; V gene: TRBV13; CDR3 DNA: TGTGCCAGCGCCCCCGGGACCCAGGGGGGAGGGGCCTACAATGAGCAGTTCTTC; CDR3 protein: CASAPGTQGGGAYNEQFF
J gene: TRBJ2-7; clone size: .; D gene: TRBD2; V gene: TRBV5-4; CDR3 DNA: TGTGCCAGCAGCTTTTTTAGGCCGCTAGCGGGCGGCAGCTCCTACGAGCAGTACTTC; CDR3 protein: CASSFFRPLAGGSSYEQYF
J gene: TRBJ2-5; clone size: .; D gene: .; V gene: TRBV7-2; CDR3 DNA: TGTGCCAGCAGCTTAGTGTCGGGCGTGTGGGAGACCCAGTACTTC; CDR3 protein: CASSLVSGVWETQYF
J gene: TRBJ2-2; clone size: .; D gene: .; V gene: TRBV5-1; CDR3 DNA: TGCGCCAGCAGCTTGGCTGGAGGGATAAACACCGGGGAGCTGTTTTTT; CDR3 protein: CASSLAGGINTGELFF
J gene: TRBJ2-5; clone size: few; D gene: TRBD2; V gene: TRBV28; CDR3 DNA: TGTGCCAGCAGTTTTGCTAGCGGGACGCCAAAAGAGACCCAGTACTTC; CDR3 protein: CASSFASGTPKETQYF
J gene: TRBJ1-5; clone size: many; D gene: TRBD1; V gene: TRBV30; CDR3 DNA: TGTGCCTGGGGGGACAGAGGCAATCAGCCCCAGCATTTT; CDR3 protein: CAWGDRGNQPQHF
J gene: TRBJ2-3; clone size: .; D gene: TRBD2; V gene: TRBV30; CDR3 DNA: TGTGCCTGGAGTGTGGGAGGGGTAGCGGATACGCAGTATTTT; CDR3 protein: CAWSVGGVADTQYF
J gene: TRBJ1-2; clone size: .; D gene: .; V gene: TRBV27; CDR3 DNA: TGTGCCAGCAGTTTAACCTCGTTTAGGACAGATAACTATGGCTACACCTTC; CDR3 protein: CASSLTSFRTDNYGYTF
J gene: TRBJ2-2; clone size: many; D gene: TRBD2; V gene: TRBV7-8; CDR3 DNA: TGTGCCAGCAGCTTCAGCAGCGGGAGAGCCGGGGAGCTGTTTTTT; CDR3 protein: CASSFSSGRAGELFF
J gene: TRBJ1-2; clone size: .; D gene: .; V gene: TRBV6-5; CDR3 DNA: TGTGCCAGCAGTTACTCAAGGCAGGGAGGATATGGCTACACCTTC; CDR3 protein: CASSYSRQGGYGYTF
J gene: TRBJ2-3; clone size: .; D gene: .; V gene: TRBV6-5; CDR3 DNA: TGTGCCAGCAGTTACGGTGCTTCTAGCACAGATACGCAGTATTTT; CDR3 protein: CASSYGASSTDTQYF
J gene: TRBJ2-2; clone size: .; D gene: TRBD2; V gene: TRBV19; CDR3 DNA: TGTGCCATTGGACTAGCGGGGACATCCGGGGAGCTGTTTTTT; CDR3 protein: CAIGLAGTSGELFF
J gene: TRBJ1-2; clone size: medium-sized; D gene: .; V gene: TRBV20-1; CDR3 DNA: TGCAGTGCTATCGTAGAATATGGCTACACCTTC; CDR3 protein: CSAIVEYGYTF
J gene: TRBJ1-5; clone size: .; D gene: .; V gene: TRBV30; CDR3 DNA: TGTGCCTGGGGGCCCGAAAAAACCGGGGGCGCTGGCAATCAGCCCCAGCATTTT; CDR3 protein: CAWGPEKTGGAGNQPQHF
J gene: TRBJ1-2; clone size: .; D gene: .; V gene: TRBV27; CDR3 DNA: TGTGCCAGCTCCGAGGGGGGTTATGGCTACACCTTC; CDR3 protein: CASSEGGYGYTF
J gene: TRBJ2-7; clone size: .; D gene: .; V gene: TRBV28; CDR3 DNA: TGTGCCAGCAGTCCCCTAATAGCGGCCTCCTACGAGCAGTACTTC; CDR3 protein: CASSPLIAASYEQYF
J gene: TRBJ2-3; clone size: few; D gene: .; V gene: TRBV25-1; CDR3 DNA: TGTGCCAGCAGTGATGCGACAGCAGATACGCAGTATTTT; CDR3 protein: CASSDATADTQYF
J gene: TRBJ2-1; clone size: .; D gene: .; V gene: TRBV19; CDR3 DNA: TGTGCCAGTAGTATGCTGACCGACTACAATGAGCAGTTCTTC; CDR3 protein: CASSMLTDYNEQFF
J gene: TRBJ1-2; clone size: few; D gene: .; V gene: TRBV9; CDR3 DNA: TGTGCCAGCAGCGTTTCTAACTATGGCTACACCTTC; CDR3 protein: CASSVSNYGYTF
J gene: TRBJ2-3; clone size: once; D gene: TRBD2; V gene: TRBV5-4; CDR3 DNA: TGTGCCAGCAGCTTGGTGTCTAGCGGGAGGGCCTCGGCAGATACGCAGTATTTT; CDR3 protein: CASSLVSSGRASADTQYF
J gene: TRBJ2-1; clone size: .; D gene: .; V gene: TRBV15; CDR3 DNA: TGTGCCACCAGCAGAGATAGGCTAGGATCCTACAATGAGCAGTTCTTC; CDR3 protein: CATSRDRLGSYNEQFF
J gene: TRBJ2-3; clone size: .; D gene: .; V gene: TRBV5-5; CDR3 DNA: TGTGCCAGCAGCCCCCGGGACTCGCGCACAGATACGCAGTATTTT; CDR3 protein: CASSPRDSRTDTQYF
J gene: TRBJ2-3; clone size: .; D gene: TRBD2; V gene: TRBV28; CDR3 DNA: TGTGCCAGCAGCCGACTAGCGGGAGGGCTTCCAGATACGCAGTATTTT; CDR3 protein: CASSRLAGGLPDTQYF
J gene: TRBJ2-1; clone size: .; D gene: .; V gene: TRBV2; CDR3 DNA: TGTGCCAGACGAAGGGGGATAGGGGATGAGCAGTTCTTC; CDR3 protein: CARRRGIGDEQFF
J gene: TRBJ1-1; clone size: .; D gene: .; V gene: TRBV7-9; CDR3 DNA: TGTGCCAGCAGCTACCTTACGGGTGAAGCTTTCTTT; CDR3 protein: CASSYLTGEAFF